This TCR beta chain was captured in a study of cytomegalovirus exposure and HLA in healthy donors. Study at large: The roughly 120 validation repertoires used the same platform as the roughly 670 first-cohort repertoires (as reported by a later analysis). Study-level results: Cytomegalovirus association was listed for about 170 TCR beta chains.

The CDR3 consists of 14 residues. V lost 4 bases and J lost 4; bases outside the gene matches: 2. Germline CDR1 MNHEY, CDR2 SVGAGI. The donors were in the approximately 120-subject validation cohort, distinct from the approximately 700-subject first cohort. This clone appeared a single time. Its antigen is not known. The assay was immunoSEQ multiplex PCR, and TCRdb's table has in-frame clones only and misses some. The table lists 82,000 or so clones, 90% to 95% of them singletons. V gene TRBV6-5 combines with J gene TRBJ2-5, with TRBD2 identical over 11 bases. Sequenced sample: PBMCs. The source of this sequence is a man aged 18 to 30 in good health and CMV-seronegative. This CDR3 reads CASSLLAGAETQYF. The CDR3 region has the DNA TGTGCCAGCAGTTTACTAGCGGGAGCAGAGACCCAGTACTTC.